Listed here are 20 T cell receptor beta chains from one sample, sequenced in a study of cytomegalovirus exposure and HLA in healthy donors. In the PCR, 60 Vbeta and 13 Jbeta primers were used. Sequencing used immunoSEQ multiplex PCR; TCRdb keeps in-frame clones, though not all of them. This sample has about 110,000 clones, with around 75% found just once. The sample consisted of PBMCs. Receptors were obtained from a man in his thirties or forties in good health and CMV-seronegative.

The chain couples TRBV5-8 to TRBJ1-5, with 8 bases identical to TRBD1. Germline loops: CDR1 SGHTS, CDR2 YDEGEE. With 4 bases clipped from V and 0 bases from J, the junction kept 12 bases outside the gene matches. The CDR3 runs 18 residues. CDR3 in DNA: TGTGCCAGCAGCATGGACAGGGCAGGCAGTTATAGCAATCAGCCCCAGCATTTT. Its protein is CASSMDRAGSYSNQPQHF.

CDR3 DNA sequence: TGTGCCAGCAGCTTGTTTGTTCCGCTAGCGGGGGACCGCACAGATACGCAGTATTTT. Amino acids: CASSLFVPLAGDRTDTQYF. The J gene is TRBJ2-3, the V gene TRBV5-6; 10 nucleotides agree with TRBD2. The CDR3 runs to 19 residues. J gave up 1 base and V 1 base, and 12 bases lay outside the gene matches. Germline V CDR1 and CDR2: SGHDT, YYEEEE.

This sequence joins TRBV6-5 and TRBJ1-4; TRBD1 matches 7 bases. The junction had 6 bases not matched to a gene; V was cut back by 0 bases and J by 8 bases. The germline V gene encodes CDR1 MNHEY and CDR2 SVGAGI. The CDR3 covers 15 residues. CDR3 bases: TGTGCCAGCAGTTACTCGAGACAGGGCACGGAAAAACTGTTTTTT. Translation gives CASSYSRQGTEKLFF.

This clone was seen more than once but under ten times. The chain combines TRBV7-8 with TRBJ1-5, with TRBD1 identical over 9 bases. With V trimmed by 4 bases and J by 0 bases, 4 bases remained unmatched. CDR1 and CDR2 (germline): SGHVS, FQNEAQ. The CDR3 spans 16 residues. CDR3 in DNA: TGTGCCAGCAGCTGGGACAGGGACCTTAGCAATCAGCCCCAGCATTTT. This sequence encodes CASSWDRDLSNQPQHF.

The sample holds many counts of this clone. The rearrangement uses TRBV5-1 and TRBJ2-7; TRBD1 is a possible D gene (5 bases). The V end lost 2 bases, the J end lost 6 bases, and 24 bases lay between the germline ends. This CDR3 region has 17 residues. From germline, CDR1 is SGHRS and CDR2 YFSETQ. The CDR3 sequence is CASSLEVAPGPQGEQYF. As DNA, the CDR3 is TGCGCCAGCAGCTTAGAGGTCGCCCCAGGGCCCCAGGGCGAGCAGTACTTC.

The rearrangement joins TRBV6-5 to TRBJ2-7; TRBD2 is a possible D gene (6 bases). The germline CDR1 and CDR2 sequences are MNHEY and SVGAGI. V lost 10 bases and J 2 bases, leaving 18 bases between the germline ends. The CDR3 is made up of 14 amino acids. CDR3 region: CATSGRDRAYEQYF. The CDR3 DNA is TGTGCCACTTCCGGGCGGGACCGAGCCTACGAGCAGTACTTC.

This chain connects TRBV11-2 to TRBJ1-2, with 8 bases matching TRBD1. CDR3 length: 16 amino acids. From germline, CDR1 is SGHAT and CDR2 FQNNGV. With 3 bases clipped from V and 0 bases from J, the junction kept 6 bases outside the gene matches. In DNA, the CDR3 is TGTGCCAGCAGCTTGGAGCAGGGGGCGCCTAACTATGGCTACACCTTC. Protein product: CASSLEQGAPNYGYTF.

The V and J genes are TRBV6-1 and TRBJ2-3; 12 nucleotides line up with TRBD2. V lost 5 bases, J lost 1 base, and 1 base stayed unmatched. The length of the CDR3 is 15 residues. Germline V gene data show CDR1 as MNHNS and CDR2 as SASEGT. The CDR3 loop is CASSRTSGGTDTQYF. In nucleotides, the CDR3 is TGTGCCAGCAGTAGGACTAGCGGGGGCACAGATACGCAGTATTTT.

J is TRBJ2-3 and V is TRBV4-1; 7 bases map to TRBD2. Germline V lookup: CDR1 MGHRA, CDR2 YSYEKL. With V trimmed by 0 bases and J by 5 bases, 5 bases remained unmatched. The CDR3 loop spans 15 amino acids. The CDR3 protein is CASSQERSSGDTQYF. In DNA form, the CDR3 reads TGCGCCAGCAGCCAAGAAAGGTCTAGCGGAGATACGCAGTATTTT.

The gene calls are TRBV5-1 and TRBJ2-7; no firm D call. The CDR3 spans 14 residues. V was cut by 0 bases and J by 0 bases, with 7 bases left in between. The germline V gene has CDR1 SGHRS and CDR2 YFSETQ. The CDR3 sequence is CASSLGQNSYEQYF. The CDR3, as DNA: TGCGCCAGCAGCTTGGGGCAGAACTCCTACGAGCAGTACTTC.

A few counts support this clone. The gene calls are TRBV18 and TRBJ1-5, with 8 bases that match TRBD1. The CDR3 is 15 residues long. After removal of 6 bases from V and 3 bases from J, the junction contained 7 bases not matched to a gene. The germline CDR1 and CDR2 sequences are KGHSH and LQKENI. This chain's CDR3 is CASSAQGATNQPQHF. As DNA, the CDR3 is TGTGCCAGCTCGGCGCAGGGGGCCACCAATCAGCCCCAGCATTTT.

The chain carries TRBV5-6 and TRBJ2-5; 8 positions match TRBD1. Germline CDR1 reads SGHDT; CDR2 reads YYEEEE. The CDR3 totals 15 residues. The V and J ends lost 4 bases and 2 bases, in that order; junction bases with no gene match: 7. For the CDR3, the DNA is TGTGCCAGCAGCCCCCGGGACAGGTGGCAAGAGACCCAGTACTTC. This sequence encodes CASSPRDRWQETQYF.

The chain couples TRBV29-1 to TRBJ2-3; 9 nucleotides line up with TRBD1. The V segment lost 7 bases and the J segment 4 bases; nucleotides outside the gene matches: 3. Germline V gives CDR1 SQVTM, CDR2 ANQGSEA. There are 12 residues in the CDR3. The CDR3 region has the DNA TGCAGCGGTAGACAGGGGGCAGATACGCAGTATTTT. Translating it yields CSGRQGADTQYF.

The table lists this clone with many counts. The rearrangement links TRBV30 to TRBJ1-5; no reliable D call. V was clipped by 2 bases and J by 1 base, with 9 bases between them. The CDR3 runs to 14 residues. Germline V lookup: CDR1 GTSNPN, CDR2 SVGIG (reference sequence). The DNA of the CDR3 is TGTGCCTGGAGTAACAGCCCGAGCAATCAGCCCCAGCATTTT. Its protein is CAWSNSPSNQPQHF.

This clone was detected only a few times. The genes are TRBV5-1 and TRBJ2-2; 11 nucleotides agree with TRBD1. The V gene's germline CDR1 is SGHRS and CDR2 YFSETQ. V shed 0 bases, J shed 7 bases, and the junction held 5 bases outside the gene matches. The CDR3 totals 16 residues. The CDR3 DNA sequence: TGCGCCAGCAGCTTGGTCGGACAGGGGGCCGGCGGGGAGCTGTTTTTT. Residues: CASSLVGQGAGGELFF.

The chain couples TRBV5-1 to TRBJ2-1; D is perhaps TRBD2 (5 bases). Germline loops: CDR1 SGHRS, CDR2 YFSETQ. The V end lost 0 bases, the J end lost 6 bases, and 13 bases lay between the germline ends. The CDR3 totals 15 residues. For the CDR3, the DNA is TGCGCCAGCAGCTTGGTATTAGACTACGCCAATGAGCAGTTCTTC. This encodes CASSLVLDYANEQFF.

This clone has a handful of counts. The chain links TRBV7-2 to TRBJ2-2; 9 positions agree with TRBD2. Trimming at V came to 2 bases and at J to 7 bases, leaving 5 bases not matched to a gene. The CDR3 contains 15 residues. CDR1 is SGHTA and CDR2 is FQGNSA in the germline V gene. Here the CDR3 reads CASSLQRGDSGELFF. The DNA of the CDR3 is TGTGCCAGCAGCTTACAGCGGGGGGATAGCGGGGAGCTGTTTTTT.

The genes are TRBV6-6 and TRBJ1-5; D might be TRBD1 (5 bases). The V and J ends lost 0 bases and 4 bases respectively, with 13 bases between them. CDR3 length equals 16 residues. CDR1 and CDR2 from the germline V gene are MNHNY and SVGAGI (reference sequence). The CDR3 sequence: CASSYSGGGRNQPQHF. The CDR3 nucleotides are TGTGCCAGCAGTTACTCGGGGGGAGGTCGGAATCAGCCCCAGCATTTT.

This chain joins TRBV29-1 and TRBJ1-4; no definite D call. V lost 6 bases and J lost 5, with 13 bases in between. CDR1 SQVTM and CDR2 ANQGSEA come from the germline V gene. There are 13 residues in the CDR3. CDR3 coding DNA: TGCAGCGTAACAGCAAGTCTCAATGAAAAACTGTTTTTT. This encodes CSVTASLNEKLFF.

The chain couples TRBV4-2 to TRBJ2-5; a possible D gene is TRBD2 (6 bases). The V end lost 3 bases, the J end lost 5 bases, and 22 bases lay between the germline ends. Germline CDR1 is LGHNA and CDR2 is YNFKEQ. This CDR3 has 17 residues. The CDR3 region has the DNA TGTGCCAGCAGCCATCCCCCGCACGGCGGGGTAGAGGAGACCCAGTACTTC. It is translated as CASSHPPHGGVEETQYF.